The clone carrying this TCR beta chain was seen a handful of times. What it binds is unknown. This entry is derived from a study of T cell repertoires in cytomegalovirus infection. Overall study: CMV epitopes, recently identified HLA-C-restricted and well-studied HLA-B-restricted, were used. A matching HLA type, together with CMV infection, was signaled by public TCR beta signatures. General study results and limits: HLA-C-restricted, CMV-specific TCR beta clonotypes were dominant ex vivo. Summed frequency of shared TCR beta families picked out CMV carriers who also had the relevant HLA.

Per germline, CDR1 SGHTA and CDR2 FQGTGA. V lost 3 bases to trimming and J lost 3 bases; unmatched junction nucleotides: 9. The CDR3 totals 16 residues. Via MiXCR, TCRdb re-called the reads, giving one row per CDR3 protein. The data contain some 940,000 distinct CDR3 sequences, about a third of them seen just once; the ten biggest clones take up around 15%. The TCR originated in a human donor in good health (CMV status not recorded). Some clones in this sample may be carry-over from other donors' samples. The sequenced sample was cultured CD8+ T cells from PBMCs, obtained from culture after CMV antigen stimulation. The chain uses TRBV7-3 and TRBJ1-1; 8 bases agree with TRBD1. The CDR3 sequence: CASSFRGPSYDTEAFF. Here the CDR3 DNA reads TGTGCCAGCAGCTTCAGGGGGCCGTCATATGACACTGAAGCTTTCTTT. The whole variable domain, filled in from reference TRBV7-3 and TRBJ1-1, reads GAGVSQTPSNKVTEKGKYVELRCDPISGHTALYWYRQSLGQGPEFLIYFQGTGAADDSGLPNDRFFAVRPEGSVSTLKIQRTERGDSAVYLCASSFRGPSYDTEAFFGQGTRLTVV.